Shown below are 27 T cell receptor beta chains from a single sample sequenced in a study of blood T cell repertoires in COVID-19. Libraries were prepared by immunoSEQ multiplex PCR; TCRdb keeps only in-frame clonotypes and omits some of them. The sample has 250,000 to 350,000 clones; 70% to 85% are singletons. The sequenced material came from peripheral blood. The receptor source for this set is a human donor with COVID-19, enrolled during active disease. The donor label of this sample is uncertain.

The chain recombines TRBV19 with TRBJ1-1, with D unresolved. The V gene lost 7 bases and the J gene lost 1 base, with 13 bases spanning the gap. The germline CDR1 and CDR2 sequences are LNHDA and SQIVND (reference sequence). The CDR3 extends over 14 amino acids. The DNA of the CDR3 is TGTGCCAGTAATGGATGGGCAGGGAACACTGAAGCTTTCTTT. Amino acid sequence: CASNGWAGNTEAFF.

This chain uses TRBV4-3 with TRBJ2-1; 10 bases align to TRBD2. The CDR3 covers 15 residues. Trimming removed 4 bases from V and 7 bases from J; junction bases left unmatched: 7. The germline V gene encodes CDR1 LGHNA and CDR2 YSLEER. The CDR3 bases are TGCGCCAGCAGCCTCAGCGGGAGGGCCGAGAATGAGCAGTTCTTC. Its translation: CASSLSGRAENEQFF.

The CDR3 DNA reads as TGTGCCAGCAGCTCTTCGGACAGGCCACATAATTCACCCCTCCACTTT. It is translated as CASSSSDRPHNSPLHF. This chain connects TRBV7-9 to TRBJ1-6, with 7 bases aligning to TRBD1. This CDR3 is built from 16 residues. V shed 4 bases and J 5 bases; nucleotides not matched to a gene: 8. The germline CDR1 and CDR2 sequences are SEHNR and FQNEAQ (reference sequence).

V and J are TRBV19 and TRBJ2-3; a weak D match, TRBD2 (6 bases). This CDR3 has 16 residues. Germline V lookup: CDR1 LNHDA, CDR2 SQIVND (reference sequence). V was clipped by 2 bases and J by 4 bases, with 16 bases between them. CDR3 nucleotides: TGTGCCAGTAGTATACTACCGGGAGCGGGCGCAGATACGCAGTATTTT. Encoded protein: CASSILPGAGADTQYF.

This clone was observed a single time. The rearrangement links TRBV18 to TRBJ1-2, with TRBD1 identical over 11 bases. CDR1 is KGHSH, CDR2 LQKENI, per germline. V was clipped by 0 bases and J by 5 bases; unmatched bases: 5. The CDR3 has 16 amino acids. The CDR3 coding sequence is TGTGCCAGCTCACCACCGGACAGGGGGCCGGGTTATGGCTACACCTTC. Protein: CASSPPDRGPGYGYTF.

In regard to this clone: Compared with germline, one end of the junction differs, possibly owing to a read error. The gene calls are TRBV7-7 and TRBJ2-2; 7 nucleotides agree with TRBD2. This CDR3 has 16 residues. Germline V lookup: CDR1 SSHAT, CDR2 FNYEAQ (reference sequence). CDR3: CASSRGVAANTGELFF. The CDR3 region has the DNA TGTGCTAGCAGCCGGGGGGTAGCCGCGAACACCGGGGAGCTGTTTTTT.

The V gene is TRBV3-1 (or the pseudogene TRBV3-2), the J gene TRBJ1-4, with a possible D match to TRBD1 (6 bases). Trimming removed 3 bases from V and 4 bases from J, with 12 bases in between. This CDR3 comprises 15 residues. Per germline, CDR1 LGHDT and CDR2 YNNKEL (reference sequence). The CDR3 is CASSQADRSNEKLFF. The CDR3 DNA sequence: TGTGCCAGCAGCCAGGCGGACAGAAGTAATGAAAAACTGTTTTTT.

The chain links TRBV28 to TRBJ2-7; 9 bases line up with TRBD1. The CDR3 has 17 residues. V lost 0 bases, J lost 4 bases, and 10 bases stayed unmatched. CDR1 is MDHEN and CDR2 is SYDVKM in the germline V gene. The CDR3 DNA sequence: TGTGCCAGCAGTTTATGGGATCTGGGACAGGGAGTGTACGAGCAGTACTTC. It is translated as CASSLWDLGQGVYEQYF. The full variable domain, in which reference TRBV28 and TRBJ2-7 provide the parts outside the CDR3, is DVKVTQSSRYLVKRTGEKVFLECVQDMDHENMFWYRQDPGLGLRLIYFSYDVKMKEKGDIPEGYSVSREKKERFSLILESASTNQTSMYLCASSLWDLGQGVYEQYFGPGTRLTVT.

CDR3 sequence (DNA): TGTGCCAGCAGCTTGGGGGACAGTTCCCCCGGAAACACCATATATTTT. This encodes CASSLGDSSPGNTIYF. This chain links TRBV5-4 with TRBJ1-3, with 7 positions matching TRBD1. Germline CDR1 SGHNT, CDR2 YYREEE (reference sequence). V dropped 0 bases and J dropped 4; count of bases not matched to a gene: 7. The CDR3 runs to 16 residues.

This clone was detected once. The rearrangement joins TRBV6-2 or TRBV6-3 to TRBJ2-1; 12 bases are shared with TRBD2. This CDR3 contains 15 residues. CDR1 and CDR2 from the germline V gene are MNHEY and SVGEGT. Trimming took 4 bases from V and 7 from J; bases not matched to a gene: 5. Here the CDR3 reads CASSLLAGGWNEQFF. The CDR3 DNA reads as TGTGCCAGCAGTTTACTAGCGGGAGGTTGGAATGAGCAGTTCTTC.

The chain combines TRBV11-1 with TRBJ2-2; possibly TRBD2 for D (6 bases). Trimming took 1 base from V and 6 from J, leaving 9 bases between them. CDR1 is SGHAT and CDR2 is FQDESV in the germline V gene (reference sequence). The CDR3 length is 14 residues. The CDR3 nucleotides are TGTGCCAGCAGCTTAGAGGGGACTGCCGGGGAGCTGTTTTTT. It specifies CASSLEGTAGELFF.

The rearrangement links TRBV30 to TRBJ2-7, with D uncertain. The V end was cut by 3 bases, the J end by 0 bases, with 6 bases between. Per germline, CDR1 GTSNPN and CDR2 SVGIG (reference sequence). The CDR3 length is 12 residues. CDR3 sequence: CAWRAVSYEQYF. The CDR3 nucleotides are TGTGCCTGGAGGGCTGTCTCCTACGAGCAGTACTTC.

The chain joins TRBV2 to TRBJ2-7; D remains unclear. Germline values: CDR1 SNHLY, CDR2 FYNNEI. The CDR3 length is 12 residues. Trimming removed 7 bases at V and 5 bases at J, with 12 bases between. CDR3 DNA sequence: TGTGCCAGCATCCCGACAAACAACGAGCAGTACTTC. It encodes CASIPTNNEQYF.

This chain links TRBV20-1 with TRBJ1-4; a weak D match, TRBD1 (5 bases). The V end was cut by 6 bases, the J end by 6 bases, with 8 bases between. CDR1 is DFQATT and CDR2 is SNEGSKA in the germline V gene (reference sequence). The length of the CDR3 is 11 residues. The CDR3: CSAAGYEKLFF. The CDR3 nucleotides read TGCAGTGCCGCAGGGTATGAAAAACTGTTTTTT.

This sequence joins TRBV27 and TRBJ1-2; 9 positions match TRBD1. The CDR3 extends over 13 amino acids. Germline V gene sequence: CDR1 MNHEY, CDR2 SMNVEV (reference sequence). Trimming at V came to 6 bases and at J to 10 bases, leaving 9 bases not matched to a gene. The CDR3 reads CASRLGQGSPYTF. The CDR3 bases are TGTGCCAGCAGACTAGGACAGGGGAGTCCCTACACCTTC.

This clone was detected a few times. The chain combines TRBV6-6 with TRBJ2-7; 9 bases fit TRBD1. In germline, CDR1 is MNHNY, CDR2 SVGAGI (reference sequence). The CDR3 consists of 15 residues. Trimming cost V 2 bases and J 1 base; bases outside gene matches: 3. This CDR3 is CASSYLDRGSYEQYF. The CDR3 DNA follows: TGTGCCAGCAGTTACCTGGACAGGGGATCCTACGAGCAGTACTTC.

The rearrangement links TRBV28 to TRBJ2-7; a weak D match, TRBD2 (5 bases). CDR1 is MDHEN and CDR2 is SYDVKM in the germline V gene. Deletions cut 8 bases from V and 1 base from J, with 9 bases between. This CDR3 contains 12 residues. CDR3 amino acids: CASRGLSYEQYF. The CDR3 bases are TGTGCCAGCCGTGGACTTTCCTACGAGCAGTACTTC.

This chain joins TRBV5-1 and TRBJ2-4; possible D gene TRBD1, 6 bases. The length of the CDR3 is 17 residues. Trimming stripped 3 bases from V and 7 bases from J, with 23 bases between. CDR1 SGHRS and CDR2 YFSETQ come from the germline V gene. CDR3 sequence reads: CASSSGRTADRGNIQYF. CDR3 DNA sequence: TGCGCCAGCAGCTCGGGACGGACTGCCGATAGGGGGAACATTCAGTACTTC.

This chain joins TRBV28 and TRBJ2-7; 7 positions agree with TRBD2. After removal of 5 bases from V and 4 bases from J, the junction contained 14 bases not matched to a gene. The CDR3 runs 16 residues. Germline V gene lookup returns CDR1 MDHEN and CDR2 SYDVKM. The CDR3 nucleotides read TGTGCCAGCAGTCCGCGAAGTGCGGGAGTTAGTTACGAGCAGTACTTC. It encodes CASSPRSAGVSYEQYF.

V is TRBV11-2 and J is TRBJ2-1, with 7 positions matching TRBD2. The CDR3 runs to 19 residues. Looked up from germline, CDR1 is SGHAT and CDR2 is FQNNGV. Trimming at V came to 5 bases and at J to 0 bases, leaving 16 bases not matched to a gene. This chain's CDR3 is CASSPLQWLAESSYNEQFF. Written as DNA, the CDR3 is TGTGCCAGCAGCCCCTTGCAGTGGCTAGCGGAAAGCTCCTACAATGAGCAGTTCTTC.

Worth noting for this clone: Other DNA sequences of this sample code for an identical CDR3. The rearrangement uses TRBV19 and TRBJ2-7, with D possibly matching TRBD1 (7 bases). V was trimmed by 4 bases and J by 3 bases, leaving 13 bases between them. CDR1 and CDR2 (germline): LNHDA, SQIVND (reference sequence). The CDR3 spans 14 residues. CDR3 region: CASSTRQGGYEQYF. The CDR3 DNA follows: TGTGCCAGTAGTACAAGACAGGGAGGCTACGAGCAGTACTTC.

The chain joins TRBV6-2 or TRBV6-3 to TRBJ2-3; 7 bases agree with TRBD2. In germline, CDR1 is MNHEY, CDR2 SVGEGT. The junction had 1 base not matched to a gene; V was cut back by 4 bases and J by 0 bases. CDR3 length: 14 residues. CDR3 sequence reads: CASSSRGSTDTQYF. The CDR3 nucleotides are TGTGCCAGCAGTTCGCGGGGGAGCACAGATACGCAGTATTTT.

This chain links TRBV7-3 with TRBJ2-1; D is unclear. The germline CDR1 and CDR2 sequences are SGHTA and FQGTGA. This CDR3 comprises 14 residues. Between the trimmed V and J ends, which lost 3 bases and 0 bases, there was a span of 6 bases. In DNA, the CDR3 is TGTGCCAGCAGCTTGCGGAGCTCCTACAATGAGCAGTTCTTC. Protein product: CASSLRSSYNEQFF.

The chain employs TRBV27 and TRBJ2-3, with 13 bases aligning to TRBD2. The V segment lost 5 bases and the J segment 1 base; nucleotides outside the gene matches: 9. Germline-derived CDR1 and CDR2 are MNHEY and SMNVEV (reference sequence). The length of the CDR3 is 18 residues. CDR3 DNA sequence: TGTGCCAGCAGTCAAGGACTAGCGGGAGCCCCGGGCACAGATACGCAGTATTTT. Protein sequence: CASSQGLAGAPGTDTQYF.

This chain connects TRBV27 to TRBJ1-1, with D possibly matching TRBD1 (6 bases). The CDR3 runs to 12 residues. In germline, CDR1 is MNHEY, CDR2 SMNVEV (reference sequence). Trimming left V 8 bases short and J 1 base short, with 8 bases between. CDR3 residues: CASGTTNTEAFF. The CDR3 DNA sequence: TGTGCCAGCGGGACAACGAACACTGAAGCTTTCTTT.

V is TRBV5-5 and J is TRBJ2-7, with TRBD2 as a possible D gene (5 bases). The CDR3 runs 14 residues. CDR1 and CDR2 from the germline V gene are SGHKS and YYEKEE (reference sequence). V lost 1 base and J lost 2, with 10 bases in between. The CDR3 DNA is TGTGCCAGCAGCTTGTTTGCGGAGGCCTACGAGCAGTACTTC. Its translation: CASSLFAEAYEQYF.

V is TRBV7-3 and J is TRBJ2-7; TRBD2 might be the D (6 bases). Germline-derived CDR1 and CDR2 are SGHTA and FQGTGA. V dropped 4 bases and J dropped 5 bases, with 18 bases sitting between them. The CDR3 length is 15 residues. CDR3 sequence (DNA): TGTGCCAGCAGCTCGGACGGACTAATCTTAGACGAGCAGTACTTC. It translates to CASSSDGLILDEQYF.